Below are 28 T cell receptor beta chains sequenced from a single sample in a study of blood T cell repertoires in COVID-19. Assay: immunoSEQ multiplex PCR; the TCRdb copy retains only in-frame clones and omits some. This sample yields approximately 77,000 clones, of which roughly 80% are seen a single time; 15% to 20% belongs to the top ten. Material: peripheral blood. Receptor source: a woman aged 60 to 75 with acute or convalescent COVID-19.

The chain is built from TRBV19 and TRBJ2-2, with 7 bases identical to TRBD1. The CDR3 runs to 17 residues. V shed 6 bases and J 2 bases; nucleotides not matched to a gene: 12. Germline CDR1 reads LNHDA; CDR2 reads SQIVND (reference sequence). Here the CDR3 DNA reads TGTGCCAGTAGCCGGACAGGCGCACTTACCAACACCGGGGAGCTGTTTTTT. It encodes CASSRTGALTNTGELFF.

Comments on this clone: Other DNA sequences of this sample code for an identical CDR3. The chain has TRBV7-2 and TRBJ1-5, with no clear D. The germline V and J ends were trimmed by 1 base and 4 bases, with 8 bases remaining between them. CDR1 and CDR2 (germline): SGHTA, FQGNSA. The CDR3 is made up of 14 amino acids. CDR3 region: CASSLERGNQPQHF. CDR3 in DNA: TGTGCCAGCAGCTTAGAAAGAGGAAATCAGCCCCAGCATTTT.

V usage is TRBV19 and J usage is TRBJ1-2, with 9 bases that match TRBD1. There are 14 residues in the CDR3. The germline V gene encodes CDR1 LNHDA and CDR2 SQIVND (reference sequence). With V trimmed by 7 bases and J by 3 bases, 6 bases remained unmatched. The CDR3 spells CASNPGQGYYGYTF. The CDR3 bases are TGTGCCAGTAATCCGGGACAGGGATACTATGGCTACACCTTC.

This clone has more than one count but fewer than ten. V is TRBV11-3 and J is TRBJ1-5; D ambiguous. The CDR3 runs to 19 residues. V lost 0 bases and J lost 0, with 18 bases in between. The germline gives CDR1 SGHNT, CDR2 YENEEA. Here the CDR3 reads CASSLDYAADFYSNQPQHF. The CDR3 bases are TGTGCCAGCAGCTTAGATTATGCGGCAGACTTCTATAGCAATCAGCCCCAGCATTTT.

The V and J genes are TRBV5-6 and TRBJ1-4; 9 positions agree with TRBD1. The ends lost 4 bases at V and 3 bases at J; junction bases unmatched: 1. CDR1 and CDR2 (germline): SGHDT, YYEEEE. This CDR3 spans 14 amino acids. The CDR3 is CASSRQGANEKLFF. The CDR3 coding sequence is TGTGCCAGCAGCAGACAGGGGGCTAATGAAAAACTGTTTTTT.

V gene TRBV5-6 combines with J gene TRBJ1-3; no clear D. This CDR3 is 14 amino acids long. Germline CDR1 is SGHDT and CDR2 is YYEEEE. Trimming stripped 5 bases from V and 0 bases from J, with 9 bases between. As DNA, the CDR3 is TGTGCCAGCAGTCTCCGGGTCTCTGGAAACACCATATATTTT. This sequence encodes CASSLRVSGNTIYF.

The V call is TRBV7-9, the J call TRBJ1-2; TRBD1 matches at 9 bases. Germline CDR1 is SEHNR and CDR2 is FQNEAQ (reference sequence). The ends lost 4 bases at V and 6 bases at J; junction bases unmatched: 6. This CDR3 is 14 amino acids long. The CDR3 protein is CASSSTGGGDGYTF. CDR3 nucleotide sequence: TGTGCCAGCAGCTCGACAGGGGGTGGCGATGGCTACACCTTC.

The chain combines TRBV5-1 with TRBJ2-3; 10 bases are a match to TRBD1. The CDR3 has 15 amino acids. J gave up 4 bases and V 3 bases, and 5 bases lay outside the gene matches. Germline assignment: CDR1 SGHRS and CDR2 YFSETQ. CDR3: CASSSGQGSSDTQYF. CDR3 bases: TGCGCCAGCAGCTCGGGACAGGGGTCTTCAGATACGCAGTATTTT.

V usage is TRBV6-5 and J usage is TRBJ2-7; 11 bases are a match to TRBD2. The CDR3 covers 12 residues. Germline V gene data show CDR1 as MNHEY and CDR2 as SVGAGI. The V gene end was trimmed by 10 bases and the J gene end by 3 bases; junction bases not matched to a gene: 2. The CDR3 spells CATGLAGYEQYF. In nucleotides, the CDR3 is TGTGCCACCGGACTAGCGGGCTACGAGCAGTACTTC.

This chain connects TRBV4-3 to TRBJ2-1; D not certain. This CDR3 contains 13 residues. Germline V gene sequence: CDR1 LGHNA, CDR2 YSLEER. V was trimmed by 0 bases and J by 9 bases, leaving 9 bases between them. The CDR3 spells CASSQDLAREQFF. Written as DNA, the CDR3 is TGCGCCAGCAGCCAAGATTTGGCCCGTGAGCAGTTCTTC.

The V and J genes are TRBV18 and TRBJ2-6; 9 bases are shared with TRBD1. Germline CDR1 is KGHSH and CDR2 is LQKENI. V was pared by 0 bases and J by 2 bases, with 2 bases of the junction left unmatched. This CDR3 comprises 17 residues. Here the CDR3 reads CASSPPGQGPGANVLTF. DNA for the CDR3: TGTGCCAGCTCACCACCGGGACAGGGCCCTGGGGCCAACGTCCTGACTTTC.

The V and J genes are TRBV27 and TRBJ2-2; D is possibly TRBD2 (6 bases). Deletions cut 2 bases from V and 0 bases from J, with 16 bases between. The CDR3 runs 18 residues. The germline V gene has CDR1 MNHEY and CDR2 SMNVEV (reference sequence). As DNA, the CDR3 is TGTGCCAGCAGTTTACGGGGGAGAATCAGCGCGAACACCGGGGAGCTGTTTTTT. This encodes CASSLRGRISANTGELFF.

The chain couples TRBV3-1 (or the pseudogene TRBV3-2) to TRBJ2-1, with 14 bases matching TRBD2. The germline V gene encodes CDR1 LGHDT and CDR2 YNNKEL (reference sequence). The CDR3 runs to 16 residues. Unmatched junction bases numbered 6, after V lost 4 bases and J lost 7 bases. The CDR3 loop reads CASSLGLAGALNEQFF. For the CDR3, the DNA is TGTGCCAGCAGCCTGGGACTAGCGGGGGCTCTTAATGAGCAGTTCTTC.

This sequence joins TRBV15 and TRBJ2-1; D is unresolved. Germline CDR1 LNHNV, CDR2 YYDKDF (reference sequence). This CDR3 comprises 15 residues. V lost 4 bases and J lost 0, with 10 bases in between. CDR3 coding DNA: TGTGCCACCAGCATCAACAGTGACTCCTACAATGAGCAGTTCTTC. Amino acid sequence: CATSINSDSYNEQFF.

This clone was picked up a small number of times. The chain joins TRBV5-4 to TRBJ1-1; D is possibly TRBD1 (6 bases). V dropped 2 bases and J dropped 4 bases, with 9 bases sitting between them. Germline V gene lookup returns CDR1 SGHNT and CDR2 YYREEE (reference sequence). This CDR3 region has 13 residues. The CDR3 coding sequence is TGTGCCAGCAGCTTCATCAGGGGCACTGAAGCTTTCTTT. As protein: CASSFIRGTEAFF.

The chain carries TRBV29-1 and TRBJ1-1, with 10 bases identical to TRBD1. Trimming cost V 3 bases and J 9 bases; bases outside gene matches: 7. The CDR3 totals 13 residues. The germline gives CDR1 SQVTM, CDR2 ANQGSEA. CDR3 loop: CSVEGTGAIKAFF. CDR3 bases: TGCAGCGTTGAGGGGACAGGGGCGATCAAAGCTTTCTTT.

For the CDR3, the DNA is TGTGCCAGCAGCTTAGGGATAGCGAGTCTTCAAGAGACCCAGTACTTC. Translating gives CASSLGIASLQETQYF. The V call is TRBV11-2, the J call TRBJ2-5, with a weak D call TRBD2 (5 bases). CDR1 SGHAT and CDR2 FQNNGV come from the germline V gene. V was clipped by 1 base and J by 2 bases, with 14 bases between them. CDR3 length equals 16 residues.

CDR3 amino acids: CASSLSTTTGGYNSPLHF. The CDR3 DNA follows: TGTGCCAGCAGCCTCTCTACCACTACAGGGGGGTATAATTCACCCCTCCACTTT. The V and J genes are TRBV7-6 and TRBJ1-6, with 8 positions matching TRBD1. Germline V gives CDR1 SGHVS, CDR2 FNYEAQ. Germline trimming cut 5 bases from V and 4 bases from J; bases unmatched to any gene: 13. The CDR3 sequence is 18 residues long.

CDR3 sequence (DNA): TGTGCCAGCTCACCGAGCAGGGAGGACAATGGCTACACCTTC. Translating gives CASSPSREDNGYTF. The chain has TRBV18 and TRBJ1-2; TRBD1 is a possible D gene (5 bases). Deletions cut 3 bases from V and 6 bases from J, with 14 bases between. The length of the CDR3 is 14 residues. The germline V gene encodes CDR1 KGHSH and CDR2 LQKENI. The full variable domain, in which reference TRBV18 and TRBJ1-2 provide the parts outside the CDR3, is NAGVMQNPRHLVRRRGQEARLRCSPMKGHSHVYWYRQLPEEGLKFMVYLQKENIIDESGMPKERFSAEFPKEGPSILRIQQVVRGDSAAYFCASSPSREDNGYTFGSGTRLTVV.

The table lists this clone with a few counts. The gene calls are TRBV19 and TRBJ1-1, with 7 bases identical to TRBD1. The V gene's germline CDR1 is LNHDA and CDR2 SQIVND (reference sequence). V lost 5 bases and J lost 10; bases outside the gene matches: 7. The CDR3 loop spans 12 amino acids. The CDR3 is CASSPSGTVAFF. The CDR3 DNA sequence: TGTGCCAGTAGTCCTTCGGGGACAGTAGCTTTCTTT.

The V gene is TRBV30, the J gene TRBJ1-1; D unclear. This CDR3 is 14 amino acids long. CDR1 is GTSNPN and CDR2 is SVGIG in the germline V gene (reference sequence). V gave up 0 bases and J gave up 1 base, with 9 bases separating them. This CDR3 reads CAWSVARGNTEAFF. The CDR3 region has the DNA TGTGCCTGGAGTGTAGCGCGGGGGAACACTGAAGCTTTCTTT.

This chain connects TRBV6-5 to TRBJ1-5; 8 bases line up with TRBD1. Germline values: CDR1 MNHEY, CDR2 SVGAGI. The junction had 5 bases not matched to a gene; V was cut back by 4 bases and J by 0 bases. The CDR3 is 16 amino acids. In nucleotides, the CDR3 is TGTGCCAGCAGTTCCACCGACAGGGGTAGCAATCAGCCCCAGCATTTT. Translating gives CASSSTDRGSNQPQHF.

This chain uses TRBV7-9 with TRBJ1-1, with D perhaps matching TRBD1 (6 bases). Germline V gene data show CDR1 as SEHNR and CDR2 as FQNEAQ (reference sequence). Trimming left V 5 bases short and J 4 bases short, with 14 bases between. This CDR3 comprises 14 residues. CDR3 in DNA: TGTGCCAGCAGCCTAGAGGGACAATTCACTGAAGCTTTCTTT. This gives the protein CASSLEGQFTEAFF.

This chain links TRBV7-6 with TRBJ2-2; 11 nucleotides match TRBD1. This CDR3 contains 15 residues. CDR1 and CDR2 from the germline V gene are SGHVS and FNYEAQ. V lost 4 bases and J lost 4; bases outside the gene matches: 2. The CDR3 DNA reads TGTGCCAGCAGCTCCGGGACAGGGGGCACCGGGGAGCTGTTTTTT. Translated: CASSSGTGGTGELFF.

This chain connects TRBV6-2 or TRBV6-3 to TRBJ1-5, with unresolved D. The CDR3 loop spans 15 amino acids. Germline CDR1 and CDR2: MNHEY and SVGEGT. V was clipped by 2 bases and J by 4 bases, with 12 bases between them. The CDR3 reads CASSYPDGSNQPQHF. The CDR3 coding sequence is TGTGCCAGCAGTTACCCTGACGGGTCTAATCAGCCCCAGCATTTT.

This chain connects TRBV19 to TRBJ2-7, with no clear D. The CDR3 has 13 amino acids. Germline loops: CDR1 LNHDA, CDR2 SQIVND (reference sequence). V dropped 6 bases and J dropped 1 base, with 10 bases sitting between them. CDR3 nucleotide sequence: TGTGCCAGTAGAGATATACGGTCCTACGAGCAGTACTTC. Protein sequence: CASRDIRSYEQYF.

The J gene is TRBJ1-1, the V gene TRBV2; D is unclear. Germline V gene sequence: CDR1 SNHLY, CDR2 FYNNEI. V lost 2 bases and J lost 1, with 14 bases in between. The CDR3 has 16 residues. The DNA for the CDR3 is TGTGCCAGCAGTGAAAGGGTCGCAGCGGGGAACACTGAAGCTTTCTTT. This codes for CASSERVAAGNTEAFF.

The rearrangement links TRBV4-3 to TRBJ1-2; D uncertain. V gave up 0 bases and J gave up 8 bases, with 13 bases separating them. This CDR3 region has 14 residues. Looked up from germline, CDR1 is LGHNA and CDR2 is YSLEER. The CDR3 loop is CASSQDVLRVGYTF. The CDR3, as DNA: TGCGCCAGCAGCCAAGACGTATTGAGGGTCGGCTACACCTTC.